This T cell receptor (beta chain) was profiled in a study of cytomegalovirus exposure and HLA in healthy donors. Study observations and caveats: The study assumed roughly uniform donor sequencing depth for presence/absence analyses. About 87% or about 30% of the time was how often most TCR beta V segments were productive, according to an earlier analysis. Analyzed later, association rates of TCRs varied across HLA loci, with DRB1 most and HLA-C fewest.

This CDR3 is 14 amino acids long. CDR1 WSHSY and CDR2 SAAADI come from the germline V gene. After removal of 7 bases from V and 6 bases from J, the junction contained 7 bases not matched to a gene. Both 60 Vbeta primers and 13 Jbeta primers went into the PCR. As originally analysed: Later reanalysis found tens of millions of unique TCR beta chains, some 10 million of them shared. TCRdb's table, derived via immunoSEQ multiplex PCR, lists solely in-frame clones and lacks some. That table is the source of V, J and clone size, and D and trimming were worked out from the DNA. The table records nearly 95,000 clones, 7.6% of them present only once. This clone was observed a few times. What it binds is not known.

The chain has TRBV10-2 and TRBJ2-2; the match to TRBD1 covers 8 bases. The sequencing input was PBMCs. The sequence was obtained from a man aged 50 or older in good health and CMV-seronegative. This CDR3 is CASKNQGAAGELFF. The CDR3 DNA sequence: TGCGCCAGCAAGAATCAGGGGGCGGCCGGGGAGCTGTTTTTT.